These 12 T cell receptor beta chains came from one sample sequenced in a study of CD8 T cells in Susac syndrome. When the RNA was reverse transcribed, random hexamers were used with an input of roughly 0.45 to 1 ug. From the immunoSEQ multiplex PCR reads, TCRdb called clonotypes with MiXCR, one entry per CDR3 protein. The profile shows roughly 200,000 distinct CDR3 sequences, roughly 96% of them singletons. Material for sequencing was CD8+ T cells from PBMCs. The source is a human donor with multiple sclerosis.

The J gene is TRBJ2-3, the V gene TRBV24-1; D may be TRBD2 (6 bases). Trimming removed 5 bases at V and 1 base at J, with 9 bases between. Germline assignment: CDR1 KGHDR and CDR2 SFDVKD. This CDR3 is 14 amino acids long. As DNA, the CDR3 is TGTGCCACCAGTGGGGCTAGCGGCACAGATACGCAGTATTTT. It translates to CATSGASGTDTQYF.

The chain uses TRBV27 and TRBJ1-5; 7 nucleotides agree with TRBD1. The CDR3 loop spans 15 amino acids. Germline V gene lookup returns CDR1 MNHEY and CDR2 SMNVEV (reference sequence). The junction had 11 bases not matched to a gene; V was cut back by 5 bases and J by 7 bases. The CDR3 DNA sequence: TGTGCCAGCAGTCCCCTCGGGACAGCCATACAGCCCCAGCATTTT. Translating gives CASSPLGTAIQPQHF.

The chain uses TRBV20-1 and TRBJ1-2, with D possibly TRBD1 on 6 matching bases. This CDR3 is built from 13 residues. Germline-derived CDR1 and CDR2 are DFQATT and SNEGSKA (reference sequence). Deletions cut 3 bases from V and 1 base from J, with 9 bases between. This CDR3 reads CSASGQRNYGYTF. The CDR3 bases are TGCAGTGCTAGCGGACAGCGTAACTATGGCTACACCTTC.

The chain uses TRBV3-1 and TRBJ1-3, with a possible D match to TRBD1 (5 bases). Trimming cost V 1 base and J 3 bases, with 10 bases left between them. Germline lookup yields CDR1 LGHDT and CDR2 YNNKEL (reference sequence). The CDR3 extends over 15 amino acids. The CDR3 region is CASSQGAGGGNTIYF. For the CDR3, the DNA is TGTGCCAGCAGCCAAGGGGCCGGGGGTGGAAACACCATATATTTT.

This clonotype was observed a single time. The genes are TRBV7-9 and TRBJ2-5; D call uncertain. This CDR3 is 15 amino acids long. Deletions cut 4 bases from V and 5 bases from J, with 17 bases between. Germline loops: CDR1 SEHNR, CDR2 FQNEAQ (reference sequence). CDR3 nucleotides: TGTGCCAGCAGCTCTTATGGCACTATTGTCGAGACCCAGTACTTC. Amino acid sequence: CASSSYGTIVETQYF. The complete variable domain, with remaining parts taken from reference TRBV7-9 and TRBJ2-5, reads DTGVSQNPRHKITKRGQNVTFRCDPISEHNRLYWYRQTLGQGPEFLTYFQNEAQLEKSRLLSDRFSAERPKGSFSTLEIQRTEQGDSAMYLCASSSYGTIVETQYFGPGTRLLVL.

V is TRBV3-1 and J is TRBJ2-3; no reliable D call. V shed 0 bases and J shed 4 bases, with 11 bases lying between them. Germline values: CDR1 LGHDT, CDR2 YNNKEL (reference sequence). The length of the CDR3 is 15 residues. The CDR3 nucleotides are TGTGCCAGCAGCCAAGATGGTCCTACCTCAGATACGCAGTATTTT. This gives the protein CASSQDGPTSDTQYF.

In DNA form, the CDR3 reads TGTGCCACCAGCAGAGGCGGGTCTAGCGGGAGTAATGAGCAGTTCTTC. Its translation is CATSRGGSSGSNEQFF. The chain combines TRBV15 with TRBJ2-1; 10 nucleotides line up with TRBD2. The CDR3 contains 16 residues. Germline CDR1 LNHNV, CDR2 YYDKDF (reference sequence). Germline trimming cut 1 base from V and 7 bases from J; bases unmatched to any gene: 7.

The CDR3 is CASSLVPGFQETQYF. CDR3 bases: TGTGCCAGCAGCTTAGTCCCCGGCTTCCAAGAGACCCAGTACTTC. J is TRBJ2-5 and V is TRBV7-8; D unresolved. V lost 1 base to trimming and J lost 1 base, with 10 bases between them. The germline CDR1 and CDR2 sequences are SGHVS and FQNEAQ. This CDR3 has 15 residues.

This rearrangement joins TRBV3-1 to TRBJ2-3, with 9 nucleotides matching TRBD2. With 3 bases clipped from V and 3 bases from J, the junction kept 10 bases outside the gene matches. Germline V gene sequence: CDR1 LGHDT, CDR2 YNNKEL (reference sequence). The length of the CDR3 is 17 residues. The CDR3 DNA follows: TGTGCCAGCAGCCATCCTACCGGGGGACTAGCAACAGATACGCAGTATTTT. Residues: CASSHPTGGLATDTQYF.

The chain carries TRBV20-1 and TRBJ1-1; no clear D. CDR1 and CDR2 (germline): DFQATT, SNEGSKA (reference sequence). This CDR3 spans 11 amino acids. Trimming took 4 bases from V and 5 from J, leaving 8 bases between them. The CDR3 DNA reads TGCAGTGCTAATAGGGCTACTGAAGCTTTCTTT. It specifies CSANRATEAFF.

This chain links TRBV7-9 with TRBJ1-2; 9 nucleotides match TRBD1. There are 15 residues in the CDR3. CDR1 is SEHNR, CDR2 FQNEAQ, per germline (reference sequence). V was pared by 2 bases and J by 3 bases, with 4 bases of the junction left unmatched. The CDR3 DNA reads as TGTGCCAGCAGCTTACTGGGACAGGGCGACTATGGCTACACCTTC. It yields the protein CASSLLGQGDYGYTF.

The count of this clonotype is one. CDR3 nucleotide sequence: TGTGCCAGCGGCCGGGTAGGGCCCCAGCATTTT. Its protein is CASGRVGPQHF. V and J are TRBV9 and TRBJ1-5; unclear D gene. Trimming pared 7 bases from V and 9 bases from J, leaving 11 bases between. This CDR3 comprises 11 residues. Per germline, CDR1 SGDLS and CDR2 YYNGEE.